This T cell receptor (beta chain) was identified in a study of cytomegalovirus exposure and HLA in healthy donors. The PCR employed 60 Vbeta primers together with 13 Jbeta primers. Measured with immunoSEQ multiplex PCR; TCRdb has only the in-frame clones, and not every one. The repertoire holds about 140,000 clones, with 70% to 80% as singletons. V dropped 4 bases and J dropped 2; count of bases not matched to a gene: 8. The CDR3 extends over 18 amino acids. CDR1 MNHEY and CDR2 SMNVEV come from the germline V gene (reference sequence). Sequencing was carried out using PBMCs. The sequence derives from a female donor in good health and CMV-seronegative. The chain couples TRBV27 to TRBJ2-2; 12 bases line up with TRBD1. The CDR3 bases are TGTGCCAGCAGTTCCGGGACAGGGGGCGGTTACAACACCGGGGAGCTGTTTTTT. As protein: CASSSGTGGGYNTGELFF.